This paragraph covers one T cell receptor (beta chain) sequence. Looked up from germline, CDR1 is SEHNR and CDR2 is FQNEAQ (reference sequence). V gave up 2 bases and J gave up 10 bases, with 14 bases separating them. This CDR3 comprises 13 residues. The entry originates in a study of blood T cell repertoires in COVID-19. Study details: From the United States, Italy and Spain came samples of acute and convalescent COVID-19. From T cells, B-cell-depleted T cells, or PBMCs came the material, which was cDNA or gDNA.

Source study methods: Estimates of nucleated cell counts were drawn from the amplification of reference gene primers. Sequenced by immunoSEQ multiplex PCR; TCRdb stores in-frame clones only, minus some. V and J calls and clone size are as listed in that table; D and trimming were resolved from the DNA. Here the sample spans some 89,000 clones, approximately 90% being singletons. The chain is built from TRBV7-9 and TRBJ1-1; D is uncertain. The receptor's source is a man aged 55 to 70 with acute or convalescent COVID-19. The sample comprised peripheral blood. CDR3 coding DNA: TGTGCCAGCAGCTTAACGGGCGGGTACGGAGCTTTCTTT. Its protein product is CASSLTGGYGAFF.